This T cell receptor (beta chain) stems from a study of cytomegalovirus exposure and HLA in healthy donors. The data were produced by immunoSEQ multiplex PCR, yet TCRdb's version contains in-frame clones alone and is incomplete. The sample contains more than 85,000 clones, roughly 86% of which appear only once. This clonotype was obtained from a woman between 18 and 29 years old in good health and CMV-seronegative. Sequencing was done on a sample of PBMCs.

The chain's CDR3 is CAWSIGGTMSGQFF. The CDR3 nucleotides are TGTGCCTGGAGTATAGGGGGAACAATGAGTGGGCAGTTCTTC. The chain is built from TRBV30 and TRBJ2-1, with D tentatively TRBD1 (6 bases). The CDR3 sequence is 14 residues long. Trimming took off 2 bases at V and 12 bases at J, with 20 bases between the two ends. Germline V gene lookup returns CDR1 GTSNPN and CDR2 SVGIG (reference sequence). The complete variable domain, with remaining parts taken from reference TRBV30 and TRBJ2-1, reads SQTIHQWPATLVQPVGSPLSLECTVEGTSNPNLYWYRQAAGRGLQLLFYSVGIGQISSEVPQNLSASRPQDRQFILSSKKLLLSDSGFYLCAWSIGGTMSGQFFGPGTRLTVL.